Below are 19 T cell receptor beta chains sequenced from a single sample in a study of T-cell reconstitution after alpha-beta-depleted transplantation in children. Preparation of the TCRbeta library was carried out with unique molecular identifiers. From the PCR reads, TCRdb called clonotypes with MiXCR, one entry per CDR3 protein. Of about 200,000 distinct CDR3 sequences listed, 7.5% to 9.5% are singletons. Sequenced material: PBMCs, mostly from graft donor cells, taken 360 days after TCRalphabeta/CD19-depleted stem cell transplant. These receptors were taken from a male patient aged 2-9 years who had a stem cell transplant for acute myeloid leukemia, so the T cells may come from the graft donor.

This clonotype appeared many times. The chain has TRBV29-1 and TRBJ2-3; D ambiguous. The germline V and J ends were trimmed by 4 bases and 0 bases, with 11 bases remaining between them. The length of the CDR3 is 14 residues. Germline CDR1 and CDR2: SQVTM and ANQGSEA. The DNA of the CDR3 is TGCAGCGTTGGCCAGATTAGTAGCACAGATACGCAGTATTTT. As protein: CSVGQISSTDTQYF.

This clonotype showed up many times. V is TRBV12-3 or TRBV12-4 and J is TRBJ1-1, with D unclear. Trimming stripped 3 bases from V and 3 bases from J, with 11 bases between. There are 14 residues in the CDR3. CDR3 nucleotide sequence: TGTGCCAGCAGTTTCCTCCCTATCGACACTGAAGCTTTCTTT. This codes for CASSFLPIDTEAFF.

This chain links TRBV6-2 or TRBV6-3 with TRBJ2-3; 7 bases align to TRBD2. CDR1 MNHEY and CDR2 SVGEGT come from the germline V gene. The CDR3 is 16 residues long. V shed 6 bases, J shed 8 bases, and the junction held 17 bases outside the gene matches. CDR3: CASSPDWERKRGTQYF. The CDR3 DNA reads as TGTGCCAGCAGCCCTGATTGGGAGCGGAAGCGGGGTACGCAGTATTTT.

This clonotype occurred a few times. The chain carries TRBV20-1 and TRBJ2-3; TRBD1 or TRBD2 may be the D gene (5 bases each). The CDR3 extends over 16 amino acids. The germline V and J ends were trimmed by 3 bases and 2 bases, with 18 bases remaining between them. The germline gives CDR1 DFQATT, CDR2 SNEGSKA (reference sequence). In nucleotides, the CDR3 is TGCAGTGCTAGGCCGAGAGGGGCGAGTATCACAGATACGCAGTATTTT. This gives the protein CSARPRGASITDTQYF.

J is TRBJ2-5 and V is TRBV5-1; 7 bases match TRBD2. V lost 4 bases, J lost 7 bases, and 13 bases stayed unmatched. The CDR3 has 15 amino acids. Germline V gene sequence: CDR1 SGHRS, CDR2 YFSETQ. DNA of the CDR3: TGCGCCAGCAGCCAAAGCGGGACGGTGGTGGGGACCCAGTACTTC. The encoded protein is CASSQSGTVVGTQYF. Combining the CDR3 with reference TRBV5-1 and TRBJ2-5 gives the whole variable domain KAGVTQTPRYLIKTRGQQVTLSCSPISGHRSVSWYQQTPGQGLQFLFEYFSETQRNKGNFPGRFSGRQFSNSRSEMNVSTLELGDSALYLCASSQSGTVVGTQYFGPGTRLLVL.

At least ten counts were recorded for this clonotype. The rearrangement links TRBV20-1 to TRBJ2-3; no clear D. This CDR3 is 12 amino acids long. The germline V gene encodes CDR1 DFQATT and CDR2 SNEGSKA (reference sequence). The CDR3 nucleotides read TGCAGGCTGGATCGGTATACAGATACGCAGTATTTT. Residues: CRLDRYTDTQYF.

This clonotype was seen only a few times. The gene calls are TRBV2 and TRBJ1-5; D call uncertain. Trimming removed 6 bases from V and 0 bases from J, with 12 bases in between. Germline V lookup: CDR1 SNHLY, CDR2 FYNNEI. CDR3 size: 15 residues. The CDR3 spells CASSETGNSNQPQHF. CDR3 nucleotide sequence: TGTGCCAGCAGCGAAACGGGGAATAGCAATCAGCCCCAGCATTTT.

The chain links TRBV5-1 to TRBJ2-1; D uncertain. Per the germline V gene, CDR1 is SGHRS and CDR2 is YFSETQ. The V end lost 0 bases, the J end lost 6 bases, and 7 bases lay between the germline ends. The CDR3 covers 13 residues. The CDR3 region has the DNA TGCGCCAGCAGCTTGGCCGTGGGCAATGAGCAGTTCTTC. Translation gives CASSLAVGNEQFF.

The J gene is TRBJ2-1, the V gene TRBV14, with D possibly matching TRBD1 (5 bases). CDR3 size: 14 residues. Looked up from germline, CDR1 is SGHDN and CDR2 is FVKESK. The ends were cut back, 3 bases at V and 5 bases at J, with 11 bases in the middle. This CDR3 reads CASSQDPGNNEQFF. Written as DNA, the CDR3 is TGTGCCAGCAGCCAGGACCCAGGGAACAATGAGCAGTTCTTC.

V gene TRBV15 combines with J gene TRBJ2-7, with 15 bases matching TRBD2. V lost 3 bases and J lost 1; bases outside the gene matches: 4. The CDR3 runs 17 residues. Looked up from germline, CDR1 is LNHNV and CDR2 is YYDKDF (reference sequence). The DNA of the CDR3 is TGTGCCACCAGCAGGGGACTAGCGGGAGGTGGGTCCTACGAGCAGTACTTC. It translates to CATSRGLAGGGSYEQYF.

This clonotype was counted between two and nine times. The chain uses TRBV4-2 and TRBJ2-3, with 10 bases matching TRBD2. The CDR3 spans 18 residues. CDR1 is LGHNA and CDR2 is YNFKEQ in the germline V gene. V was clipped by 0 bases and J by 2 bases; unmatched bases: 8. The CDR3 loop is CASSQDSGLARSTDTQYF. In nucleotides, the CDR3 is TGTGCCAGCAGCCAAGATTCGGGACTAGCGCGCTCCACAGATACGCAGTATTTT.

For this clonotype: One junction end disagrees with the germline gene, perhaps due to a read error. V gene TRBV20-1 combines with J gene TRBJ1-1; D is uncertain. CDR1 and CDR2 (germline): DFQATT, SNEGSKA (reference sequence). This CDR3 has 14 amino acids. The CDR3 reads CSSRVANSNTEAFF. CDR3 in DNA: TGCAGTTCTAGGGTGGCGAACTCGAACACTGAAGCTTTCTTT.

This clonotype was seen only a few times. The genes are TRBV15 and TRBJ2-7; TRBD1 matches at 9 bases. CDR1 is LNHNV, CDR2 YYDKDF, per germline (reference sequence). CDR3 size: 15 residues. After removal of 3 bases from V and 1 base from J, the junction contained 4 bases not matched to a gene. CDR3 amino acids: CATSRSGQGSYEQYV. The CDR3, as DNA: TGTGCCACCAGCAGGTCGGGACAGGGTTCCTACGAGCAGTACGTC.

This clonotype was detected ten times or more. V gene TRBV20-1 combines with J gene TRBJ2-2; 10 bases are a match to TRBD2. This CDR3 is built from 15 residues. The V segment lost 5 bases and the J segment 0 bases; nucleotides outside the gene matches: 3. Germline CDR1 and CDR2: DFQATT and SNEGSKA (reference sequence). The DNA for the CDR3 is TGCAGTGCTCAGCGGGAGGGCCCGAACACCGGGGAGCTGTTTTTT. Its protein is CSAQREGPNTGELFF.

Many counts were recorded for this clonotype. The chain has TRBV29-1 and TRBJ2-1; D uncertain. The CDR3 extends over 14 amino acids. Per the germline V gene, CDR1 is SQVTM and CDR2 is ANQGSEA. V was cut by 4 bases and J by 0 bases, with 10 bases left in between. CDR3: CSVVSLVSYNEQFF. The CDR3 DNA follows: TGCAGCGTTGTTTCGCTAGTCTCCTACAATGAGCAGTTCTTC.

This clonotype was observed many times. The chain recombines TRBV20-1 with TRBJ2-2, with TRBD2 matching over 8 bases. CDR3 length: 16 residues. V lost 0 bases, J lost 8 bases, and 11 bases stayed unmatched. Germline V CDR1 and CDR2: DFQATT, SNEGSKA (reference sequence). Here the CDR3 DNA reads TGCAGTGCTAGAGATCCTGGCGGACTAGCATCGGGGGAGCTGTTTTTT. Encoded protein: CSARDPGGLASGELFF.

V usage is TRBV20-1 and J usage is TRBJ2-1; D possibly corresponds to TRBD2 (5 bases). The length of the CDR3 is 15 residues. Germline assignment: CDR1 DFQATT and CDR2 SNEGSKA (reference sequence). V was shortened by 6 bases and J by 2 bases, with 17 bases between the two germline ends. The CDR3 is CSASFLALAYNEQFF. The CDR3 DNA follows: TGCAGTGCCAGTTTTCTAGCCCTAGCCTACAATGAGCAGTTCTTC.

A note on this clonotype: Given a much more abundant clone one base away, this may be a read error. The genes are TRBV12-3 or TRBV12-4 and TRBJ1-1; D call uncertain. This CDR3 region has 11 residues. V dropped 7 bases and J dropped 2 bases, with 5 bases sitting between them. This chain's CDR3 is CASTINTEAFF. The DNA for the CDR3 is TGTGCCAGCACAATAAACACTGAAGCTTTCTTT.

This clonotype has at least ten counts. This rearrangement joins TRBV29-1 to TRBJ2-1, with 7 bases matching TRBD1. The V and J ends lost 7 bases and 9 bases, in that order; junction bases with no gene match: 6. CDR3 length: 11 residues. Germline-derived CDR1 and CDR2 are SQVTM and ANQGSEA. The CDR3 region has the DNA TGCAGCGCGGCACAGGGGACTGAGCAGTTCTTC. Protein sequence: CSAAQGTEQFF.